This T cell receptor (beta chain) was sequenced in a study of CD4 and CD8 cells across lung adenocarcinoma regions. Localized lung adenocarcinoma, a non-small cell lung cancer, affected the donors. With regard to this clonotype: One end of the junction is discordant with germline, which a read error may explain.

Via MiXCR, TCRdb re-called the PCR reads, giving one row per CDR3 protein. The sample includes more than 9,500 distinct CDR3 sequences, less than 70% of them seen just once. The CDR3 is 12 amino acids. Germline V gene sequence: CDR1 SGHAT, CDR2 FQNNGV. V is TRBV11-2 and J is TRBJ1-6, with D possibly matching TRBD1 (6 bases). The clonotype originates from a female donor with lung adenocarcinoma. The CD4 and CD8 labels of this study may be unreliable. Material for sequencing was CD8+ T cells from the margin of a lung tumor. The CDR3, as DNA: TGTGCCAGCAGCACGGGGGCCTACGAGCAGTACTTT. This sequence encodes CASSTGAYEQYF.